Described below is a single T cell receptor (beta chain) sequence and its context. The sample comes from a study of blood T cell repertoires in COVID-19. This CDR3 has 13 residues. Germline values: CDR1 SEHNR, CDR2 FQNEAQ (reference sequence). Trimming pared 4 bases from V and 5 bases from J, leaving 11 bases between. Only in-frame clones appear in the TCRdb table, and some are missing; sequencing was by immunoSEQ multiplex PCR. The sample carries 170,000 or so clones, around nine tenths recorded once. The sequenced material came from peripheral blood. The rearrangement uses TRBV7-9 and TRBJ2-5, with D unclear. The origin of this receptor is a man aged 50 to 59 with acute or convalescent COVID-19. This CDR3 is CASSSSGRETQYF. DNA of the CDR3: TGTGCCAGCAGCTCCTCGGGTAGGGAGACCCAGTACTTC.